A selection of T cell receptor beta chains follows, all from one sample in a study of sequential checkpoint blockade in melanoma. The repertoire was sequenced with immunoSEQ multiplex PCR; TCRdb's copy has only in-frame clones and lacks some. The table lists some 10,000 clones, around three quarters of them singletons. Sequenced here: CD8+ T cells sorted from blood (inferred from file names), sampled from a patient given nivolumab and ipilimumab in sequence. These receptors originate from a human donor with melanoma. Both conserved end residues are part of each CDR3. A D gene is named only where the DNA matches it firmly. Size values are once, few and many counts, or a class for expanded clones, and some rows have none.

CDR3 length: 13; clone size: NA; V gene: TRBV6-5; D gene: NA; J gene: TRBJ1-2; CDR3 DNA: TGTGCCAGCAGTTACTCGAGCGGGGATGGCTACACCTTC; CDR3 protein: CASSYSSGDGYTF
CDR3 length: 14; clone size: NA; V gene: TRBV5-5; D gene: NA; J gene: TRBJ2-7; CDR3 DNA: TGTGCCAGCAGCTTTTGGCGGGCCGCCTACGAGCAGTACTTC; CDR3 protein: CASSFWRAAYEQYF
CDR3 length: 15; clone size: NA; V gene: TRBV4-1; D gene: NA; J gene: TRBJ2-7; CDR3 DNA: TGCGCCAGCAGCCAAGTAACGGGGGAAGTCTACGAGCAGTACTTC; CDR3 protein: CASSQVTGEVYEQYF
CDR3 length: 14; clone size: NA; V gene: TRBV19; D gene: NA; J gene: TRBJ1-1; CDR3 DNA: TGTGCCAGTAGTATAGTTCTGAGGGATCCTGAAGCTTTCTTT; CDR3 protein: CASSIVLRDPEAFF
CDR3 length: 12; clone size: medium-sized; V gene: TRBV28; D gene: NA; J gene: TRBJ2-7; CDR3 DNA: TGTGCTTCTCGGGAAGGATCCTACGAGCAGTACTTC; CDR3 protein: CASREGSYEQYF
CDR3 length: 15; clone size: few; V gene: TRBV4-3; D gene: TRBD1; J gene: TRBJ1-2; CDR3 DNA: TGCGCCAGCAGCCTAGGAGGACAGGGCGGCGATGGCTACACCTTC; CDR3 protein: CASSLGGQGGDGYTF
CDR3 length: 16; clone size: NA; V gene: TRBV25-1; D gene: TRBD1; J gene: TRBJ2-6; CDR3 DNA: TGTGCCAGCCCCGGGACAGGGGATTCTGGGGCCAACGTCCTGACTTTC; CDR3 protein: CASPGTGDSGANVLTF
CDR3 length: 15; clone size: NA; V gene: TRBV28; D gene: TRBD2; J gene: TRBJ2-3; CDR3 DNA: TGTGCCAGCAGTTTATTCGGGGGGGCCACAGATACGCAGTATTTT; CDR3 protein: CASSLFGGATDTQYF
CDR3 length: 13; clone size: NA; V gene: TRBV7-2; D gene: NA; J gene: TRBJ1-1; CDR3 DNA: TGTGCCAGCAGCTTGACAGGGAACACTGAAGCTTTCTTT; CDR3 protein: CASSLTGNTEAFF
CDR3 length: 15; clone size: medium-sized; V gene: TRBV6-5; D gene: TRBD1; J gene: TRBJ1-2; CDR3 DNA: TGTGCCAGCAGTTACTCGACCGGGACAGTATCACCCTACACCTTC; CDR3 protein: CASSYSTGTVSPYTF
CDR3 length: 15; clone size: NA; V gene: TRBV5-1; D gene: TRBD1; J gene: TRBJ1-2; CDR3 DNA: TGCGCCAGCAGCTTGAAGGGGGCAGAGGACTATGGCTACACCTTC; CDR3 protein: CASSLKGAEDYGYTF
CDR3 length: 15; clone size: NA; V gene: TRBV19; D gene: TRBD1; J gene: TRBJ2-7; CDR3 DNA: TGTGCCAGTAGTAAAGGGACAGGGGCCGCCTACGAGCAGTACTTC; CDR3 protein: CASSKGTGAAYEQYF
CDR3 length: 13; clone size: once; V gene: TRBV27; D gene: NA; J gene: TRBJ1-1; CDR3 DNA: TGTGCCAGTTCCTACGGGGGTGGGACTGAAGCTTTCTTT; CDR3 protein: CASSYGGGTEAFF
CDR3 length: 15; clone size: NA; V gene: TRBV7-9; D gene: TRBD1; J gene: TRBJ2-7; CDR3 DNA: TGTGCCAGCAGCGCCGACAGGGCCCTCTTCTACGAGCAGTACTTC; CDR3 protein: CASSADRALFYEQYF
CDR3 length: 14; clone size: NA; V gene: TRBV19; D gene: NA; J gene: TRBJ1-2; CDR3 DNA: TGTGCCAGTAGTATCGTCGGGGTCCTCTATGGCTACACCTTC; CDR3 protein: CASSIVGVLYGYTF
CDR3 length: 14; clone size: NA; V gene: TRBV5-4; D gene: NA; J gene: TRBJ1-2; CDR3 DNA: TGTGCCAGCAGCTTGGAGGGGACACCCTATGGCTACACCTTC; CDR3 protein: CASSLEGTPYGYTF
CDR3 length: 14; clone size: NA; V gene: TRBV9; D gene: TRBD1; J gene: TRBJ1-1; CDR3 DNA: TGTGCCAGCAGCGAGACAGGGTTGAACACTGAAGCTTTCTTT; CDR3 protein: CASSETGLNTEAFF
CDR3 length: 15; clone size: NA; V gene: TRBV9; D gene: TRBD1; J gene: TRBJ2-7; CDR3 DNA: TGTGCCAGCAGCCCCGGTCCAGGGGGCGTATACGAGCAGTACTTC; CDR3 protein: CASSPGPGGVYEQYF
CDR3 length: 16; clone size: NA; V gene: TRBV28; D gene: TRBD1; J gene: TRBJ2-7; CDR3 DNA: TGTGCCAGCAGTTTCGACAGGGCTCAATACCGATACGAGCAGTACTTC; CDR3 protein: CASSFDRAQYRYEQYF
CDR3 length: 12; clone size: few; V gene: TRBV29-1; D gene: NA; J gene: TRBJ2-5; CDR3 DNA: TGCAGCGTTGCTGGATCGGGGGAGACCCAGTACTTC; CDR3 protein: CSVAGSGETQYF
CDR3 length: 14; clone size: few; V gene: TRBV5-6; D gene: NA; J gene: TRBJ2-7; CDR3 DNA: TGTGCCAGCAGCTTAGAAAGTGAGGGGGACGAGCAGTACTTC; CDR3 protein: CASSLESEGDEQYF
CDR3 length: 16; clone size: NA; V gene: TRBV4-2; D gene: TRBD1; J gene: TRBJ1-2; CDR3 DNA: TGTGCCAGCAGCCACTATCCGACAGGGGGTAACTATGGCTACACCTTC; CDR3 protein: CASSHYPTGGNYGYTF
CDR3 length: 16; clone size: NA; V gene: TRBV10-3; D gene: TRBD1; J gene: TRBJ1-5; CDR3 DNA: TGTGCCATCAGTGAGTCCGGGACAGCTAGCAATCAGCCCCAGCATTTT; CDR3 protein: CAISESGTASNQPQHF
CDR3 length: 14; clone size: NA; V gene: TRBV29-1; D gene: NA; J gene: TRBJ1-2; CDR3 DNA: TGCAGCGTTGGGTTTTGGGGGCGCAACTATGGCTACACCTTC; CDR3 protein: CSVGFWGRNYGYTF
CDR3 length: 17; clone size: NA; V gene: TRBV7-2; D gene: NA; J gene: TRBJ2-7; CDR3 DNA: TGTGCCAGCAGCTTAGGGTCACACTACCTTGGAACCTACGAGCAGTACTTC; CDR3 protein: CASSLGSHYLGTYEQYF
CDR3 length: 13; clone size: NA; V gene: TRBV28; D gene: NA; J gene: TRBJ1-4; CDR3 DNA: TGTGCCAGCCGACCCCCCCCCGGGGAAAAACTGTTTTTT; CDR3 protein: CASRPPPGEKLFF
CDR3 length: 16; clone size: NA; V gene: TRBV28; D gene: NA; J gene: TRBJ1-4; CDR3 DNA: TGTGCCAGCACCCCACGGTCGGGGGGTTGGGGTGAAAAACTGTTTTTT; CDR3 protein: CASTPRSGGWGEKLFF
CDR3 length: 16; clone size: NA; V gene: TRBV6-5; D gene: TRBD1; J gene: TRBJ1-4; CDR3 DNA: TGTGCCAGCAGTTACACCGGGGACAGGGTAGGGGAAAAACTGTTTTTT; CDR3 protein: CASSYTGDRVGEKLFF
CDR3 length: 15; clone size: NA; V gene: TRBV29-1; D gene: TRBD1; J gene: TRBJ2-7; CDR3 DNA: TGCAGCGTTGAAGATAGACAGGGGGTGGACTACGAGCAGTACTTC; CDR3 protein: CSVEDRQGVDYEQYF
CDR3 length: 16; clone size: NA; V gene: TRBV29-1; D gene: TRBD1; J gene: TRBJ1-2; CDR3 DNA: TGCAGCGTTGAAACGGGGACCCACAGGGGGCTTTGGGGCTACACCTTC; CDR3 protein: CSVETGTHRGLWGYTF
CDR3 length: 15; clone size: NA; V gene: TRBV7-9; D gene: TRBD1; J gene: TRBJ1-3; CDR3 DNA: TGTGCCAGCAGCGGGACAGGGGAACCTGGAAACACCATATATTTT; CDR3 protein: CASSGTGEPGNTIYF
CDR3 length: 13; clone size: NA; V gene: TRBV6-5; D gene: NA; J gene: TRBJ1-1; CDR3 DNA: TGTGCCAGCAGTTACTCACCAACCGGTGCGGCTTTCTTT; CDR3 protein: CASSYSPTGAAFF
CDR3 length: 14; clone size: NA; V gene: TRBV27; D gene: NA; J gene: TRBJ1-6; CDR3 DNA: TGTGCCAGCAGTCTCGACAGGCGGAATTCACCCCTCCACTTT; CDR3 protein: CASSLDRRNSPLHF
CDR3 length: 15; clone size: NA; V gene: TRBV11-2; D gene: NA; J gene: TRBJ2-7; CDR3 DNA: TGTGCCAGCAGACCTGACTATCACAAATCCTACGAGCAGTACTTC; CDR3 protein: CASRPDYHKSYEQYF
CDR3 length: 15; clone size: NA; V gene: TRBV19; D gene: NA; J gene: TRBJ2-7; CDR3 DNA: TGTGCCAGTAGGGTCGGGACAACCGGCTCCTACGAGCAGTACTTC; CDR3 protein: CASRVGTTGSYEQYF
CDR3 length: 14; clone size: once; V gene: TRBV29-1; D gene: TRBD1; J gene: TRBJ1-1; CDR3 DNA: TGCAGCGTTGAGCGGTACGGGACAGGGGATGAAGCTTTCTTT; CDR3 protein: CSVERYGTGDEAFF
CDR3 length: 13; clone size: few; V gene: TRBV27; D gene: NA; J gene: TRBJ1-2; CDR3 DNA: TGTGCCAGCAGTGACACCTCCGATGGTGGCTACACCTTC; CDR3 protein: CASSDTSDGGYTF